This paragraph covers one TCR beta chain sequence. The sample originates from a study of cytomegalovirus exposure and HLA in healthy donors. For the study at large: The approximately 120 million unique TCR beta sequences, from 150 million to 200 million T cells, were found by an earlier analysis.

Germline V lookup: CDR1 LNHDA, CDR2 SQIVND (reference sequence). Trimming pared 3 bases from V and 5 bases from J, leaving 10 bases between. The CDR3 totals 13 residues. The study ran its PCR with 60 Vbeta and 13 Jbeta primers. Source study methods: In a later analysis, of roughly 83 million unique beta chains, around 9.9 million appeared in at least two donors. Libraries were prepared by immunoSEQ multiplex PCR; TCRdb keeps only in-frame clonotypes and omits some of them. D and trimming come from the DNA, and the V and J calls and clone size come from that table. The sample consists of 90,000 to 150,000 clones, roughly 80% of them appearing once.

V and J are TRBV19 and TRBJ1-2; D might be TRBD1 (5 bases). The receptor's source is a man in his fifties in good health and CMV-seronegative. The sequencing input was PBMCs. CDR3 residues: CASSIPAGYGYTF. The CDR3 DNA sequence: TGTGCCAGTAGTATCCCCGCAGGGTATGGCTACACCTTC.